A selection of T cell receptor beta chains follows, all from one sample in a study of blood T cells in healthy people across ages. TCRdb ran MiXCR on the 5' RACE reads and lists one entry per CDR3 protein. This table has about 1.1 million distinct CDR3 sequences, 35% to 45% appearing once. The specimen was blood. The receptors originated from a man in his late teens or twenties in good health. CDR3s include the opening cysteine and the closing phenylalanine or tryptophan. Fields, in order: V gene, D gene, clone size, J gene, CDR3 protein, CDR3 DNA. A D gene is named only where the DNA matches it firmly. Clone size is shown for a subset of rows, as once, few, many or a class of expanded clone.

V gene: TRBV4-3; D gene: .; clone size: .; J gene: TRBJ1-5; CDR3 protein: CASSQDKSKAQPQHF; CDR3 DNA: TGCGCCAGCAGCCAAGATAAGTCCAAAGCTCAGCCCCAGCATTTT
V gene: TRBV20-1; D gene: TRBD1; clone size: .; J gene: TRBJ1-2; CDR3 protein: CSALGQGKGYTF; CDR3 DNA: TGCAGTGCGCTTGGACAGGGCAAAGGCTACACCTTC
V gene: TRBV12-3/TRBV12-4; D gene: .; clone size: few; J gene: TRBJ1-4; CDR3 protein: CASSLARDIELFF; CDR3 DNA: TGTGCCAGCAGTTTAGCGCGGGACATAGAACTGTTTTTT
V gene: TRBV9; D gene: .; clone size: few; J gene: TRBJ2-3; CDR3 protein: CASRRHGQLTDTQYF; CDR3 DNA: TGTGCCAGCAGGCGACATGGACAGCTCACAGATACGCAGTATTTT
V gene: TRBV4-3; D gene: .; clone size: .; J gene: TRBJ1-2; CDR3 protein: CASSQNSQGILGYTF; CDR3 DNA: TGCGCCAGCAGCCAAAACTCACAGGGAATCCTTGGCTACACCTTC
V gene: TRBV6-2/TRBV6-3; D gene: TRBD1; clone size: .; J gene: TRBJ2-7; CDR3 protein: CASSKQGRNSYEQYF; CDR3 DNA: TGTGCCAGCAGCAAACAGGGGCGAAACTCCTACGAGCAGTACTTC
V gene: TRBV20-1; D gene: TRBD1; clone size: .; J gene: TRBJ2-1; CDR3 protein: CSASLGQGSFEQFF; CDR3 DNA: TGCAGTGCTAGTTTAGGACAGGGGTCTTTTGAGCAGTTCTTC
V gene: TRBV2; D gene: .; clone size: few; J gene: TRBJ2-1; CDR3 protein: CASSGGSANEQFF; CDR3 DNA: TGTGCCAGCAGCGGGGGTTCGGCAAATGAGCAGTTCTTC
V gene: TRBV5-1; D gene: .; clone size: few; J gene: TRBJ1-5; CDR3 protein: CASSKDSQPQHF; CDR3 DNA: TGCGCCAGCAGCAAGGACAGTCAGCCCCAGCATTTT
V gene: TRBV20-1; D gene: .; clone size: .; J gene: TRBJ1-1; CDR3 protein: CSATGGSVTEAFF; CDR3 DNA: TGCAGTGCTACGGGGGGTAGTGTCACTGAAGCTTTCTTT
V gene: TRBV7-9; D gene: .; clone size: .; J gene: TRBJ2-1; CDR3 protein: CASSIRPTRGAGAFYNEQFF; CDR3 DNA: TGTGCCAGCAGCATCCGACCAACCAGGGGTGCGGGGGCCTTCTACAATGAGCAGTTCTTC
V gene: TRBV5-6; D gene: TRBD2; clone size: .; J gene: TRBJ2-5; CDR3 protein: CASSRTSGGNLQETQYF; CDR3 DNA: TGTGCCAGCAGCCGGACTAGCGGGGGTAACTTACAAGAGACCCAGTACTTC
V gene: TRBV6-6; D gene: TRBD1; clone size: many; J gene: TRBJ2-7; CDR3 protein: CASSPDRVIAYEQYF; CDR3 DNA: TGTGCCAGCAGCCCAGACAGGGTAATAGCCTACGAGCAGTACTTC
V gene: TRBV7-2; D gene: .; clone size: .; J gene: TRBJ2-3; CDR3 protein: CASSLVYLATDTQYF; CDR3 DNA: TGTGCCAGCAGCTTAGTATATCTAGCAACAGATACGCAGTATTTT